Below, 5 T cell receptor beta chains from the same sample are listed, as sequenced in a study of a mutant IDH1 vaccine in newly diagnosed glioma. Produced via immunoSEQ multiplex PCR; TCRdb's table is partial and in-frame only. Altogether tens of thousands of clones are present, roughly 82% being singletons, with the ten largest covering approximately 2.8%. No antigens are known for them. The time point here: week 5, during vaccination. Topical imiquimod was applied with each vaccine dose, which held 300 ug of mutant IDH1 20-mer peptide. The starting material was PBMCs, obtained from a glioma patient whose treatment included an IDH1 peptide vaccine. All receptors come from a woman between 18 and 29 years old with glioma. Some clones in this sample may be carry-over from other donors' samples.

The rearrangement links TRBV7-9 to TRBJ2-7; D remains ambiguous. The V end was cut by 2 bases, the J end by 2 bases, with 22 bases between. Germline values: CDR1 SEHNR, CDR2 FQNEAQ (reference sequence). There are 18 residues in the CDR3. For the CDR3, the DNA is TGTGCCAGCAGCTTATCACCGGTCGGCCAGGCGCCCGCCTACGAGCAGTACTTC. This translates into CASSLSPVGQAPAYEQYF.

The chain links TRBV29-1 to TRBJ2-5; D gene ambiguous. V dropped 4 bases and J dropped 2 bases, with 11 bases sitting between them. Germline lookup yields CDR1 SQVTM and CDR2 ANQGSEA. The CDR3 length is 13 residues. CDR3 in DNA: TGCAGCGTTGGCCGGCAGCTGCAAGAGACCCAGTACTTC. It is translated as CSVGRQLQETQYF.

The V call is TRBV6-4, the J call TRBJ2-1; tentative D call: TRBD1 (5 bases). Germline assignment: CDR1 MRHNA and CDR2 SNTAGT. The CDR3 has 14 amino acids. Trimming cost V 3 bases and J 0 bases, with 6 bases left between them. Written as DNA, the CDR3 is TGTGCCAGCAGTGAAGGGGACTCCTACAATGAGCAGTTCTTC. Protein: CASSEGDSYNEQFF.

This sequence joins TRBV30 and TRBJ1-3, with D hard to call. The CDR3 runs 14 residues. The germline gives CDR1 GTSNPN, CDR2 SVGIG (reference sequence). V lost 0 bases and J 0 bases, leaving 6 bases between the germline ends. CDR3 amino acids: CAWSVGSSGNTIYF. The CDR3 DNA is TGTGCCTGGAGTGTAGGTTCCTCTGGAAACACCATATATTTT.

The rearrangement links TRBV5-1 to TRBJ2-3, with TRBD2 matching 8 bases. The CDR3 has 15 amino acids. The germline V gene encodes CDR1 SGHRS and CDR2 YFSETQ. J lost 3 bases, V lost 7 bases, and 10 bases had no gene match. The CDR3 sequence: CASSRAGGPTDTQYF. In DNA, the CDR3 is TGCGCCAGCTCCCGGGCGGGGGGACCAACAGATACGCAGTATTTT.